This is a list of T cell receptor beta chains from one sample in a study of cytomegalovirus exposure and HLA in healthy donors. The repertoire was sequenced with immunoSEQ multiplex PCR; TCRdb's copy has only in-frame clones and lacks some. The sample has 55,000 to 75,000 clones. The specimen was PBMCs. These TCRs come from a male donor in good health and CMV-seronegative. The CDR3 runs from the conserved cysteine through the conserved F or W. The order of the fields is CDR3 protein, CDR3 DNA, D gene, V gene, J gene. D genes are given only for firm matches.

CDR3: CASSGEDGDTEAFF; DNA: TGTGCCAGCAGCGGAGAGGACGGGGACACTGAAGCTTTCTTT; D: -; V: TRBV9; J: TRBJ1-1
CDR3: CASSLTRGDNNEQFF; DNA: TGCGCCAGCAGCTTGACGCGGGGGGATAACAATGAGCAGTTCTTC; D: TRBD2; V: TRBV5-1; J: TRBJ2-1
CDR3: CASSTRTSGSYEQYF; DNA: TGTGCCAGCAGCACGAGGACTAGCGGGAGTTACGAGCAGTACTTC; D: TRBD2; V: TRBV7-2; J: TRBJ2-7
CDR3: CASSVLAESSYNEQFF; DNA: TGTGCCAGCAGTGTGCTAGCGGAGAGCTCCTACAATGAGCAGTTCTTC; D: TRBD2; V: TRBV6-1; J: TRBJ2-1
CDR3: CASSLAPGVGFQYF; DNA: TGCGCCAGCAGCTTGGCACCGGGAGTGGGTTTTCAGTATTTT; D: -; V: TRBV5-1; J: TRBJ2-3
CDR3: CASRSGTGRGEQYF; DNA: TGTGCCAGCAGATCTGGGACAGGGCGGGGCGAGCAGTACTTC; D: TRBD1; V: TRBV28; J: TRBJ2-7
CDR3: CASSETSGRLADTQYF; DNA: TGTGCCAGCAGTGAAACTAGCGGGAGACTCGCAGATACGCAGTATTTT; D: TRBD2; V: TRBV6-1; J: TRBJ2-3
CDR3: CASSGGGESSDNEQFF; DNA: TGTGCCAGCAGCGGGGGTGGGGAGAGCTCCGACAATGAGCAGTTCTTC; D: -; V: TRBV9; J: TRBJ2-1
CDR3: CASSETGTNTEAFF; DNA: TGTGCCAGCAGCGAGACAGGGACGAACACTGAAGCTTTCTTT; D: TRBD1; V: TRBV7-3; J: TRBJ1-1
CDR3: CASTPERGNTEAFF; DNA: TGTGCCAGCACTCCGGAAAGGGGTAACACTGAAGCTTTCTTT; D: -; V: TRBV25-1; J: TRBJ1-1
CDR3: CASSYSPDSNYGYTF; DNA: TGTGCCAGCAGTTACTCCCCAGACTCAAACTATGGCTACACCTTC; D: -; V: TRBV6-6; J: TRBJ1-2
CDR3: CASSSGGGGGEQYF; DNA: TGTGCCAGCAGTTCGGGTGGGGGGGGTGGCGAGCAGTACTTC; D: TRBD2; V: TRBV2; J: TRBJ2-7
CDR3: CASNSGTAYEQYF; DNA: TGTGCCAGTAATAGCGGGACGGCATACGAGCAGTACTTC; D: TRBD2; V: TRBV6-5; J: TRBJ2-7
CDR3: CASSYFGGNTIYF; DNA: TGTGCCAGCAGCTATTTCGGTGGAAACACCATATATTTT; D: -; V: TRBV7-9; J: TRBJ1-3
CDR3: CASSPPPDRRGEAFF; DNA: TGTGCCAGCAGTCCTCCACCAGACCGACGCGGGGAAGCTTTCTTT; D: -; V: TRBV6-5; J: TRBJ1-1
CDR3: CASSVRGSNTQYF; DNA: TGTGCCAGCAGCGTCAGGGGGTCGAATACGCAGTATTTT; D: TRBD1; V: TRBV9; J: TRBJ2-3
CDR3: CASSAEQGYTYSEQFF; DNA: TGTGCCAGCAGCGCCGAACAGGGTTATACGTATAGTGAGCAGTTCTTC; D: -; V: TRBV9; J: TRBJ2-1
CDR3: CAISESGTGDSPLHF; DNA: TGTGCCATCAGTGAGTCGGGGACAGGGGACTCACCCCTCCACTTT; D: TRBD1; V: TRBV10-3; J: TRBJ1-6
CDR3: CASSWRTSGRAGTDTQYF; DNA: TGCGCCAGCAGCTGGAGGACTAGCGGGAGGGCTGGCACAGATACGCAGTATTTT; D: TRBD2; V: TRBV5-1; J: TRBJ2-3
CDR3: CASSYRGAGVRGYTF; DNA: TGTGCCAGCAGTTACAGGGGAGCGGGGGTACGTGGCTACACCTTC; D: -; V: TRBV6-5; J: TRBJ1-2
CDR3: CASSQVGRGDYGYTF; DNA: TGTGCCAGCAGCCAGGTAGGCCGGGGGGACTATGGCTACACCTTC; D: -; V: TRBV4-2; J: TRBJ1-2
CDR3: CASINRAGGTEAFF; DNA: TGTGCCAGCATCAATAGGGCGGGAGGCACTGAAGCTTTCTTT; D: -; V: TRBV5-4; J: TRBJ1-1
CDR3: CASSSYPRVYEQYF; DNA: TGTGCCAGCAGTTCATACCCCAGGGTCTACGAGCAGTACTTC; D: -; V: TRBV28; J: TRBJ2-7
CDR3: CASSQQVTSTDKQYF; DNA: TGTGCCAGCAGCCAACAGGTTACTAGCACAGATAAGCAGTATTTT; D: -; V: TRBV11-2; J: TRBJ2-3
CDR3: CASSLGLSDGYTEAFF; DNA: TGTGCCAGCAGCTTAGGACTATCGGACGGATACACTGAAGCTTTCTTT; D: -; V: TRBV7-8; J: TRBJ1-1
CDR3: CASRSRTDWAGELFF; DNA: TGTGCCAGCCGCAGTAGGACAGATTGGGCCGGGGAGCTGTTTTTT; D: -; V: TRBV6-5; J: TRBJ2-2
CDR3: CASRRVQVLNYGYTF; DNA: TGTGCCAGCAGGAGGGTGCAGGTCCTTAACTATGGCTACACCTTC; D: -; V: TRBV5-6; J: TRBJ1-2
CDR3: CASRQYKTAGGEKLFF; DNA: TGTGCCAGCAGGCAATATAAGACAGCGGGCGGTGAAAAACTGTTTTTT; D: -; V: TRBV27; J: TRBJ1-4
CDR3: CAGSAKRGPAYEQYF; DNA: TGTGCCGGGAGTGCTAAGCGGGGACCCGCCTACGAGCAGTACTTC; D: TRBD2; V: TRBV30; J: TRBJ2-7
CDR3: CASSLVPPGSSYNEQFF; DNA: TGTGCCAGCAGTTTGGTCCCCCCCGGGTCCTCCTACAATGAGCAGTTCTTC; D: -; V: TRBV28; J: TRBJ2-1
CDR3: CASNGRLSGDGEKLFF; DNA: TGTGCCAGTAACGGGCGGCTGTCCGGGGATGGTGAAAAACTGTTTTTT; D: -; V: TRBV19; J: TRBJ1-4
CDR3: CASSPGGAERLSF; DNA: TGTGCCAGCAGCCCCGGGGGGGCGGAACGCCTGAGCTTT; D: -; V: TRBV7-3; J: TRBJ1-1
CDR3: CASSFSPGQGVEAFF; DNA: TGCGCCAGCAGCTTTTCCCCGGGACAGGGTGTTGAAGCTTTCTTT; D: TRBD1; V: TRBV5-1; J: TRBJ1-1
CDR3: CASSYYGTGADEQFF; DNA: TGTGCCAGCAGTTACTATGGGACAGGTGCGGATGAGCAGTTCTTC; D: TRBD1; V: TRBV6-5; J: TRBJ2-1
CDR3: CASSTQSGGVNEQFF; DNA: TGTGCCAGCAGTACCCAGAGCGGGGGAGTCAATGAGCAGTTCTTC; D: TRBD2; V: TRBV6-6; J: TRBJ2-1
CDR3: CASSLRYNQPQHF; DNA: TGTGCCAGCAGCTTACGCTACAATCAGCCCCAGCATTTT; D: -; V: TRBV5-6; J: TRBJ1-5
CDR3: CASSEEEGPGSTQYF; DNA: TGTGCCAGCAGTGAAGAGGAGGGGCCGGGATCGACCCAGTACTTC; D: -; V: TRBV2; J: TRBJ2-5